The 30 T cell receptor beta chains reported below all come from one sample, sequenced in a study of cytotoxic CD8 clonotypes in ibrutinib-treated CLL (dated by TCRdb to the early 2020s). To prepare the library, the immunoSEQ multiplex PCR assay was applied. TCRdb took over this immuneACCESS table, retaining in-frame rearrangements with V and J assigned. Such tables are incomplete; in checked studies, under half of the missing clones stem from an unresolved V gene, and the remainder is unexplained. The sample records fewer than 90,000 clones, around 68% of which are singletons. Around 5.7% of the sample comes from the top ten. The meaning of the sample's time point label: eleven to twelve months on ibrutinib. The material sequenced was PBMCs, taken after 12 months of ibrutinib treatment. The receptors were sampled from a human donor with chronic lymphocytic leukemia.

The sample holds a few counts of this clone. V gene TRBV10-3 combines with J gene TRBJ1-2; D gene uncertain. This CDR3 is 13 amino acids long. Trimming took off 3 bases at V and 2 bases at J, with 7 bases between the two ends. Germline loops: CDR1 ENHRY, CDR2 SYGVKD. The DNA for the CDR3 is TGTGCCATCAGTGAAGCCAGGAACTATGGCTACACCTTC. Translation gives CAISEARNYGYTF.

The chain is built from TRBV5-1 and TRBJ2-1, with no clear D. V gave up 7 bases and J gave up 0 bases, with 14 bases separating them. CDR3 length equals 15 residues. Germline V gene sequence: CDR1 SGHRS, CDR2 YFSETQ. CDR3 residues: CASAMGWGSYNEQFF. The CDR3 DNA sequence: TGCGCCAGCGCGATGGGGTGGGGCTCCTACAATGAGCAGTTCTTC.

The V call is TRBV19, the J call TRBJ2-2; a possible D gene is TRBD1 (7 bases). CDR1 is LNHDA, CDR2 SQIVND, per germline (reference sequence). This CDR3 is built from 16 residues. Deletions cut 4 bases from V and 4 bases from J, with 16 bases between. CDR3 amino acids: CASSRRDSGFTGELFF. The CDR3 DNA reads as TGTGCCAGTAGTAGACGGGACAGCGGGTTCACCGGGGAGCTGTTTTTT.

The rearrangement links TRBV30 to TRBJ2-1; the D is unclear. Germline CDR1 GTSNPN, CDR2 SVGIG (reference sequence). V lost 0 bases to trimming and J lost 8 bases, with 17 bases between them. There are 15 residues in the CDR3. The CDR3 sequence is CAWSVLGFGMDEQFF. In nucleotides, the CDR3 is TGTGCCTGGAGTGTACTGGGATTTGGTATGGATGAGCAGTTCTTC.

The chain carries TRBV20-1 and TRBJ2-5; the D is unclear. Per germline, CDR1 DFQATT and CDR2 SNEGSKA (reference sequence). This CDR3 is 11 amino acids long. Trimming took 6 bases from V and 5 from J, leaving 10 bases between them. CDR3 bases: TGCAGTGCCGGCTCGTTGGAGACCCAGTACTTC. Translation: CSAGSLETQYF.

This clone has only a few counts. The chain carries TRBV7-2 and TRBJ1-6, with D possibly being TRBD1 (5 bases). V was shortened by 1 base and J by 7 bases, with 11 bases between the two germline ends. Germline CDR1 SGHTA, CDR2 FQGNSA. The CDR3 contains 15 residues. For the CDR3, the DNA is TGTGCCAGCAGCTTAGGGGGGAGAGGGAATTCACCCCTCCACTTT. Translating it yields CASSLGGRGNSPLHF.

The genes are TRBV7-9 and TRBJ1-6; a possible D gene is TRBD1 (5 bases). Germline V CDR1 and CDR2: SEHNR, FQNEAQ (reference sequence). V lost 4 bases to trimming and J lost 3 bases, with 16 bases between them. The length of the CDR3 is 17 residues. The CDR3 is CASSSLGAVNYNSPLHF. The CDR3 region has the DNA TGTGCCAGCAGCTCCCTCGGGGCAGTAAACTATAATTCACCCCTCCACTTT.

The chain uses TRBV19 and TRBJ2-7, with D possibly being TRBD1 (5 bases). The CDR3 is made up of 14 amino acids. Germline CDR1 is LNHDA and CDR2 is SQIVND (reference sequence). Deletions cut 3 bases from V and 0 bases from J, with 9 bases between. The CDR3 sequence is CASSIGASSYEQYF. The CDR3 nucleotides are TGTGCCAGTAGTATTGGGGCTTCCTCCTACGAGCAGTACTTC.

The rearrangement links TRBV18 to TRBJ2-2; perhaps TRBD2 as D (6 bases). Germline CDR1 and CDR2: KGHSH and LQKENI. Between the trimmed V and J ends, which lost 5 bases and 0 bases, there was a span of 13 bases. The CDR3 extends over 16 amino acids. The CDR3 here is CASSRGGGANTGELFF. In DNA form, the CDR3 reads TGTGCCAGCTCAAGAGGTGGCGGGGCGAACACCGGGGAGCTGTTTTTT.

This sequence joins TRBV4-3 and TRBJ2-7, with TRBD2 as a possible D gene (5 bases). The V end lost 1 base, the J end lost 1 base, and 14 bases lay between the germline ends. The length of the CDR3 is 16 residues. Germline V gene lookup returns CDR1 LGHNA and CDR2 YSLEER. CDR3 coding DNA: TGCGCCAGCAGCCAAGGCTTGGGCGGGTCTTCCTACGAGCAGTACTTC. This encodes CASSQGLGGSSYEQYF.

In this sample, this clone turned up once. The genes are TRBV19 and TRBJ2-5; the match to TRBD2 covers 7 bases. The V gene's germline CDR1 is LNHDA and CDR2 SQIVND (reference sequence). V trimming: 6 bases; J trimming: 0 bases; junction bases outside the gene matches: 7. The length of the CDR3 is 15 residues. In DNA form, the CDR3 reads TGTGCCAGTAGGCCGGGGGGAACGTACCAAGAGACCCAGTACTTC. As protein: CASRPGGTYQETQYF.

The CDR3 loop is CASKNRATNEKLFF. CDR3 in DNA: TGTGCCAGCAAAAACAGAGCAACTAATGAAAAACTGTTTTTT. The J gene is TRBJ1-4, the V gene TRBV6-5; D is unresolved. This CDR3 spans 14 amino acids. With 7 bases removed from V and 0 bases from J, the gap between germline ends came to 9 bases. Germline V CDR1 and CDR2: MNHEY, SVGAGI.

The chain combines TRBV30 with TRBJ1-5; D is possibly TRBD1 (5 bases). Germline loops: CDR1 GTSNPN, CDR2 SVGIG (reference sequence). Trimming removed 1 base from V and 4 bases from J, with 8 bases in between. The CDR3 is 13 residues long. The CDR3: CAWSGQGNQPQHF. In DNA, the CDR3 is TGTGCCTGGAGTGGGCAGGGAAATCAGCCCCAGCATTTT.

The J gene is TRBJ2-7, the V gene TRBV4-1; TRBD1 matches 10 bases. The germline CDR1 and CDR2 sequences are MGHRA and YSYEKL. This CDR3 comprises 16 residues. J lost 6 bases, V lost 2 bases, and 10 bases had no gene match. The CDR3 nucleotides are TGCGCCAGCAGCCAACGGCTGGGACAGGGGATGAGCGAGCAGTACTTC. This encodes CASSQRLGQGMSEQYF.

This clone was recorded a few times. CDR3 coding DNA: TGTGCCACCAGTTTCACCCTAGGCAACGAGCAGTACTTC. Translating it yields CATSFTLGNEQYF. This chain uses TRBV15 with TRBJ2-7; D remains unclear. This CDR3 region has 13 residues. V was clipped by 6 bases and J by 5 bases, with 14 bases between them. Germline CDR1 reads LNHNV; CDR2 reads YYDKDF (reference sequence).

The chain carries TRBV19 and TRBJ1-3, with TRBD1 matching over 9 bases. Germline assignment: CDR1 LNHDA and CDR2 SQIVND (reference sequence). V trimming: 5 bases; J trimming: 8 bases; junction bases outside the gene matches: 10. The CDR3 is made up of 15 amino acids. The CDR3 is CASSEPGQGWDTIYF. The CDR3 DNA follows: TGTGCCAGTAGTGAACCGGGACAGGGTTGGGACACCATATATTTT.

In this sample, this clone turned up once. The chain has TRBV5-6 and TRBJ2-7; a weak D match, TRBD2 (5 bases). Between the trimmed V and J ends, which lost 4 bases and 4 bases, there was a span of 9 bases. The CDR3 totals 12 residues. Germline V gene sequence: CDR1 SGHDT, CDR2 YYEEEE. CDR3 residues: CASSIRGYEQYF. The CDR3 nucleotides read TGTGCCAGCAGCATACGGGGATACGAGCAGTACTTC.

This clone was found once. The chain employs TRBV7-9 and TRBJ1-4, with D unclear. Between the trimmed V and J ends, which lost 5 bases and 10 bases, there was a span of 11 bases. This CDR3 is 12 amino acids long. Per the germline V gene, CDR1 is SEHNR and CDR2 is FQNEAQ (reference sequence). Here the CDR3 DNA reads TGTGCCAGCAGCCAAAAGACACTAAAACTGTTTTTT. It specifies CASSQKTLKLFF.

This clone showed up just a few times. The chain is built from TRBV29-1 and TRBJ2-7, with TRBD1 as a possible D gene (5 bases). The germline CDR1 and CDR2 sequences are SQVTM and ANQGSEA. The V end was cut by 4 bases, the J end by 3 bases, with 19 bases between. The CDR3 has 15 amino acids. The chain's CDR3 is CSVVTGRSSGYEQYF. The CDR3 region has the DNA TGCAGCGTTGTAACAGGACGCTCAAGTGGCTACGAGCAGTACTTC.

This clone was seen a handful of times. The chain carries TRBV6-1 and TRBJ1-2; 9 nucleotides agree with TRBD1. In germline, CDR1 is MNHNS, CDR2 SASEGT. The ends lost 6 bases at V and 3 bases at J; junction bases unmatched: 8. The CDR3 covers 15 residues. CDR3 coding DNA: TGTGCCAGCAGGGCCGGGACAGGGTTCGACTATGGCTACACCTTC. It is translated as CASRAGTGFDYGYTF.

The chain couples TRBV30 to TRBJ1-4; 8 bases match TRBD1. V lost 3 bases, J lost 8 bases, and 8 bases stayed unmatched. The CDR3 consists of 14 residues. The germline gives CDR1 GTSNPN, CDR2 SVGIG (reference sequence). The CDR3 bases are TGTGCCTGGAGCCGAGACAGGGGCGGGGAAAAACTGTTTTTT. Its protein is CAWSRDRGGEKLFF.

The rearrangement links TRBV27 to TRBJ1-1; D is ambiguous. The germline V gene has CDR1 MNHEY and CDR2 SMNVEV (reference sequence). CDR3 length: 15 residues. V lost 6 bases to trimming and J lost 1 base, with 15 bases between them. CDR3 amino acids: CASSLNPRWNTEAFF. The DNA of the CDR3 is TGTGCCAGCAGCCTGAACCCCAGGTGGAACACTGAAGCTTTCTTT.

V is TRBV7-2 and J is TRBJ1-2, with 9 bases matching TRBD1. CDR1 and CDR2 (germline): SGHTA, FQGNSA. The V and J ends lost 4 bases and 5 bases, in that order; junction bases with no gene match: 8. This CDR3 spans 15 amino acids. The CDR3 nucleotides are TGTGCCAGCAGCTCCCGAAGCGGGACAGGGTATGGCTACACCTTC. Protein sequence: CASSSRSGTGYGYTF.

This clone was counted between two and nine times. The rearrangement uses TRBV28 and TRBJ1-5; 9 nucleotides agree with TRBD1. V was pared by 4 bases and J by 2 bases, with 12 bases of the junction left unmatched. This CDR3 contains 18 residues. Germline CDR1 and CDR2: MDHEN and SYDVKM. CDR3 loop: CASSSNKPGQGRNQPQHF. The CDR3 DNA is TGTGCCAGCAGTTCCAACAAACCGGGACAGGGTCGCAATCAGCCCCAGCATTTT.

V is TRBV30 and J is TRBJ1-3, with D unclear. Trimming cost V 4 bases and J 9 bases, with 10 bases left between them. The V gene's germline CDR1 is GTSNPN and CDR2 SVGIG (reference sequence). The CDR3 sequence is 11 residues long. CDR3 loop: CAWILGGTIYF. In nucleotides, the CDR3 is TGTGCCTGGATTCTTGGAGGCACCATATATTTT. The full variable domain, rest sourced from reference TRBV30 and TRBJ1-3, is SQTIHQWPATLVQPVGSPLSLECTVEGTSNPNLYWYRQAAGRGLQLLFYSVGIGQISSEVPQNLSASRPQDRQFILSSKKLLLSDSGFYLCAWILGGTIYFGEGSWLTVV.

This clone has more than one count but fewer than ten. The V call is TRBV20-1, the J call TRBJ1-2; D is unresolved. With 7 bases removed from V and 6 bases from J, the gap between germline ends came to 6 bases. Germline assignment: CDR1 DFQATT and CDR2 SNEGSKA (reference sequence). The CDR3 is made up of 9 amino acids. The DNA for the CDR3 is TGCAGTGTGGGAGATGGCTACACCTTC. Residues: CSVGDGYTF.

CDR3 DNA: TGTGCCAGCTCACCAGAAGGGGGGCCGGGACAGCAGTACTTC. It encodes CASSPEGGPGQQYF. The V call is TRBV18, the J call TRBJ2-7; D assignment may be TRBD1 or TRBD2 (6 bases each). Germline CDR1 is KGHSH and CDR2 is LQKENI. The CDR3 covers 14 residues. Trimming left V 2 bases short and J 8 bases short, with 16 bases between.

The CDR3 sequence: CASSLFIGQAYTEAFF. CDR3 nucleotide sequence: TGTGCCAGCAGCTTATTTATTGGACAGGCGTACACTGAAGCTTTCTTT. V and J are TRBV7-2 and TRBJ1-1, with 7 bases lining up with TRBD1. The CDR3 is 16 residues long. Germline V lookup: CDR1 SGHTA, CDR2 FQGNSA. After removal of 2 bases from V and 3 bases from J, the junction contained 9 bases not matched to a gene.

The chain carries TRBV30 and TRBJ1-2; 8 nucleotides match TRBD1. The CDR3 sequence is 14 residues long. Germline V lookup: CDR1 GTSNPN, CDR2 SVGIG (reference sequence). Trimming took 0 bases from V and 4 from J; bases not matched to a gene: 4. CDR3 coding DNA: TGTGCCTGGAGTGTAGGGGACAGGTTCTATGGCTACACCTTC. Its protein product is CAWSVGDRFYGYTF. Full variable domain (missing parts from reference TRBV30 and TRBJ1-2): SQTIHQWPATLVQPVGSPLSLECTVEGTSNPNLYWYRQAAGRGLQLLFYSVGIGQISSEVPQNLSASRPQDRQFILSSKKLLLSDSGFYLCAWSVGDRFYGYTFGSGTRLTVV.

The chain links TRBV7-3 to TRBJ2-1; 7 nucleotides line up with TRBD2. Trimming at V came to 5 bases and at J to 9 bases, leaving 7 bases not matched to a gene. Germline CDR1 is SGHTA and CDR2 is FQGTGA. This CDR3 is built from 13 residues. DNA of the CDR3: TGTGCCAGCAGCCTACTAGCGAGGGGTGAGCAGTTCTTC. It is translated as CASSLLARGEQFF.